The present entry profiles one TCR beta chain with its context. It lacks a known antigen. Base qualities are missing; no much larger clone stands one base away. The data originate from a study of cytomegalovirus exposure and HLA in healthy donors (dated by TCRdb to the late 2010s). At the level of the whole study: According to an earlier analysis of around 600 of the donors, about 179 million T cells yielded roughly 100 million unique TCR beta sequences and around 300 Gb of sequence data. An early release that covered fewer than 750 HLA-typed donors contained about 300 gigabases of sequencing data and tens of millions of unique TCR sequences. Of the 350 to 450 genotyped donors, 81% were placed in the genetic ancestry cluster associated with self-reported Caucasian donors. The study aimed to test whether cataloging public T cell receptors could reveal signatures of past pathogen exposure. The study used immunosequencing to profile the T cell repertoires of several hundred subjects and linked those repertoires to cytomegalovirus serostatus. A separate validation cohort of 100 to 150 different subjects was used in addition to the approximately 700-subject first cohort. High-throughput TCR immunosequencing, statistical association of individual TCRs with disease status, and machine learning were combined to predict cytomegalovirus infection status. In a later analysis, previously published TCR beta repertoires from several hundred donors were re-analyzed and high-resolution HLA genotyping was added so that TCR occurrence patterns could be studied. Rather than drawing on any new phenotypic data, the later analysis identified candidate immune exposures from TCR beta sequences and the way those sequences occurred across donors. To decide whether each TCR beta V gene segment behaved as functional or pseudogenic, an earlier analysis of approximately 620 of the donors relied on high-throughput TCR beta sequencing. Donor age, sex, ethnicity and CMV serostatus were compiled alongside the repertoire data. Genome-wide SNP genotypes for about 60% of the 666 donors were used in a later genetic analysis, which treated that subset as a discovery cohort. All discovery cohort repertoires had been generated on a single sequencing platform. HLA typing covered class I and class II loci at four-digit resolution. The number of donors typed differed by locus, with about 620-630 for A, B, C, DRB1 and DQB1, 522 for DQA1, about 610 for DPA1, and some 440 for DPB1. Because of strong linkage in the cohort, roughly five DR-DQ haplotypes were treated as single units for association and clustering. Among 398 genotyped donors of the cohort, an average of around 240,000 unique TCR beta nucleotide sequences were sequenced per donor, roughly 18% of them non-productive.

Paper-wide results and their limitations: The classifier was reported to diagnose cytomegalovirus status with high specificity and sensitivity in both the original cohort and the validation cohort. Because counts were too low, 15 to 20 rarely observed V segments, including chromosome 9 orphons, were excluded from the earlier analysis of some 590 of the donors. In a later analysis, most CMV-associated TCR beta chains were found to appear HLA-restricted, with HLA associations seemingly driven largely by CMV exposure. The study listed 150 to 200 TCR beta chains as associated with cytomegalovirus. In vitro tests confirmed that a few of the cytomegalovirus-associated TCR beta chains recognize cytomegalovirus antigens. Immune exposure information for the cohort was limited to CMV serostatus. It was suggested by the authors that the approach could potentially be generalized to other disease states and immunological phenotypes. A further reported finding was that TCR beta sequences accurately predicted the HLA-A and HLA-B alleles for most subjects in the first cohort. Because some donors lacked HLA typing at each locus, the association tests relied only on the typed subset. Most TCR sequences were seen in very few donors, while some public TCRs were found in many individuals. According to a later analysis, TCR association rates differed among HLA loci, with DRB1 alleles showing the most associated TCRs and HLA-C alleles showing the fewest. The cohort was sequenced for TCR beta chains only, and without alpha or paired-chain data the features that could be detected were limited. In an earlier analysis of fewer than 700 of the donors, most TCR beta V segments appeared in productive rearrangements about 87% or about 30% of the time, broadly matching IMGT annotations. Linkage disequilibrium might explain the correlated functional status among segregating V segments, but an unknown experimental factor could not be ruled out. A later genetic analysis associated a missense DCLRE1C variant with V-gene and J-gene trimming of TCR beta chains, and an independent cohort replicated the association. Assigning TCR associations to individual alleles was difficult when HLA alleles, especially DR and DQ, strongly co-occurred. In a later analysis, about 17,000 TCR beta sequences were associated with specific HLA alleles at a false discovery rate of 0.05. A later analysis reported that several top co-occurrence clusters appeared linked to parvovirus B19, influenza, CMV and Epstein-Barr virus. In a later analysis, HLA-associated TCR beta chains showed more clonal expansion and lower generation probabilities than non-associated chains that were equally common. Presence/absence analyses assumed roughly uniform sequencing depth across donors, an assumption that may not hold. A cluster of highly shared sequence variants was judged likely to be a technical artifact of the sequencing pipeline. Some IMGT-functional V segments, including TRBV6-2 and TRBV6-3, could not be told apart with the 87-base-pair reads, so those segments were excluded. According to a later genetic analysis, donors in an Asian-associated ancestry cluster had fewer N-insertions in productive TCRs than the approximately 630-donor mean.

The library came from the immunoSEQ multiplex PCR assay. A mixture of 60 forward primers for TCR Vbeta segments and 13 reverse primers for TCR Jbeta segments was used in the multiplex PCR. A multiplex PCR assay on genomic DNA amplified the CDR3 region of rearranged TCR beta genes. The Illumina HiSeq System was used to sequence the amplified TCR beta libraries as 87-base-pair reads. As for how the authors treated the data: A later analysis tallied 75 million to 95 million unique TCR beta chains across the 666 repertoires, and around 10 million of those chains were shared by two or more donors. Raw reads were error-corrected and collapsed into unique sequences with a nearest-neighbor algorithm that merged closely related sequences to remove PCR and sequencing errors. CDR3 sequences were aligned to IMGT reference sequences to assign V, D and J gene segments. Each retained sequence needed at least a six-nucleotide match to both a V gene segment and a J gene segment. A rearrangement was called productive if the CDR3 had no stop codons and remained in frame with V and J, and every other rearrangement was called non-productive. CDR3 was defined according to IMGT convention as the region running from the second conserved V-encoded cysteine to the conserved J-encoded phenylalanine. The earlier analysis of 500 to 750 of the donors excluded any sequence lacking an unambiguous match to a single V gene segment. In an earlier analysis of roughly 500 of the donors, V segments were called functional above 56.7% productive rearrangements and were called segregating when the between-donor standard deviation exceeded 5%. To diagnose cytomegalovirus status from the catalog of TCR beta chain sequences, a statistical classification framework was built. In a later analysis, V and J genes were assigned by comparing TCR nucleotide sequences against IMGT/GENE-DB human TR gene sequences. In a later analysis, CDR3 sequences and most-parsimonious VDJ recombination scenarios were assigned using the TCRdist pipeline. In a later analysis, every TCR beta chain was defined by the combination of its CDR3 amino acid sequence and its V-gene family, and reads without a unique V-gene family were dropped. As a way to deal with suspected cross-contamination and a sequencing artifact, a later analysis dropped roughly 600 nucleotide sequences that were highly shared and had low generation probability. A later analysis calculated a clonal expansion index for each public chain from normalized within-repertoire ranks of inferred template counts. In a later analysis, generation probabilities were computed using a VDJ recombination model fitted to out-of-frame rearrangements, and the results were checked against IGoR. In a later analysis, hypergeometric tests were used to score TCR-TCR, TCR-HLA and TCR-CMV co-occurrence, with a repertoire-size bias correction applied to TCR pairs. To estimate false discovery rates, a later analysis permuted the HLA or CMV assignments 20 times. In a later analysis, co-occurring TCRs were grouped using DBSCAN, and TCRdist sequence similarity was added for clustering within HLA-allele-positive subsets. For co-occurrence clustering, repertoires with fewer than 30,000 or more than 120,000 public chains were excluded, along with roughly 5 repertoires with anomalous nucleotide sharing. The table comes from immuneACCESS by way of TCRdb, which keeps in-frame sequences with V and J called. Part of the clones is missing from these tables; in studies checked, under half for an unresolved V gene and the rest for unknown reasons. The V and J calls and clone size are taken from that table; D and trimming were inferred from the DNA. For this sample the table gives around 150,000 clones, of which approximately 60% were detected only once. The ten largest make up over 1.5% of the sample.

At the junction V is shortened by 8 bases and J by 3 bases; bases outside the gene matches: 7. The germline V gene provides CDR1 WSHSY and CDR2 SAAADI. From cysteine to phenylalanine, the CDR3 is 13 amino acids long. Of the read, only the CDR3 DNA is kept; its 39 bases are in frame from base 1. The cohort comprised some 700 healthy bone marrow donors. At the time of sampling, all cohort members were nominally healthy, though unrecorded immune exposures were likely present. Of the 690 or so cohort members, just under 300 had a positive CMV serostatus and just over 350 had a negative one, while no CMV serostatus was recorded for the donor. Each donor provided a peripheral blood sample, and peripheral blood mononuclear cells were used for TCR beta sequencing. The Qiagen DNeasy Blood Extraction Kit was used to extract genomic DNA from the blood cell samples.

Material: PBMCs. The rearrangement joined TRBV10-2 to TRBJ2-7, with 7 middle bases fitting TRBD1. The TCR originated in a human donor in good health. The nucleotides read TGCGCCAGCTTCCTAAGACAGGGCTACGAGCAGTACTTC. Its protein is CASFLRQGYEQYF.